This TCR beta chain was documented in a study of blood T cells in healthy people across ages. Sample-barcoded 5' priming and a J-beta primer mix drove a second PCR of 7 to 11 cycles. Using its own MiXCR run on the 5' RACE reads, TCRdb lists one record per CDR3 protein. In the table there are 850,000 to 1,000,000 distinct CDR3 sequences, approximately 49% of which are singletons. The CDR3 length is 15 residues. Germline V gene lookup returns CDR1 SGDLS and CDR2 YYNGEE. V lost 2 bases, J lost 2 bases, and 13 bases lay in between. Sequencing input: blood. The receptor was isolated from a man aged 30-40 years in good health. The V call is TRBV9, the J call TRBJ2-5, with unresolved D. The CDR3 nucleotides are TGTGCCAGCAGCGTGGGTGACGGCCCTCAAGAGACCCAGTACTTC. It specifies CASSVGDGPQETQYF.